Reported below is one TCR beta chain. Original data processing: Quantification of nucleated cells was approximated via reference gene primer amplification. Sequenced by immunoSEQ multiplex PCR; TCRdb stores in-frame clones only, minus some. That table is the source of V, J and clone size, and D and trimming were worked out from the DNA. The data show about 270,000 clones, roughly four fifths seen once. The record originates from a study of blood T cell repertoires in COVID-19. Overall study context: Donors in the United States, Italy and Spain gave samples during acute or convalescent COVID-19. T cells, B-cell-depleted T cells, or PBMCs supplied cDNA or gDNA.

Germline V CDR1 and CDR2: SGHTA, FQGNSA. The ends were cut back, 2 bases at V and 4 bases at J, with 15 bases in the middle. The CDR3 sequence is 16 residues long. This chain uses TRBV7-2 with TRBJ1-3; D is perhaps TRBD1 (6 bases). The sample taken for sequencing was peripheral blood. The sequence was collected from a woman aged 45 to 65 who had recovered from COVID-19. CDR3 region: CASSLQQGLFGNTIYF. DNA for the CDR3: TGTGCCAGCAGCTTACAACAGGGTCTTTTCGGAAACACCATATATTTT.